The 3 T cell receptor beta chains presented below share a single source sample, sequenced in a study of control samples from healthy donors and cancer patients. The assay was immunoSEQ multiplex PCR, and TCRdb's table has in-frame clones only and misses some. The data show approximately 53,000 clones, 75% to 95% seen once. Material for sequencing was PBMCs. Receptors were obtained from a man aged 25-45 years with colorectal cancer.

The CDR3 DNA sequence: TGTGCCAGCAGCGGGGGTCAGCCCCAGCATTTT. This sequence encodes CASSGGQPQHF. V gene TRBV6-5 combines with J gene TRBJ1-5, with D perhaps matching TRBD1 (5 bases). The V end lost 6 bases, the J end lost 6 bases, and 6 bases lay between the germline ends. Germline CDR1 is MNHEY and CDR2 is SVGAGI. The CDR3 runs 11 residues.

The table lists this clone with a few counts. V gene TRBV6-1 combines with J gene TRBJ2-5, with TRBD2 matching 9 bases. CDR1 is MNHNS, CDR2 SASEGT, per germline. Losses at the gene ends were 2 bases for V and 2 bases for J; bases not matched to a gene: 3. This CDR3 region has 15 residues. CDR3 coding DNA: TGTGCCAGCAGTGAACAGCGGGGGGCTCAAGAGACCCAGTACTTC. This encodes CASSEQRGAQETQYF.

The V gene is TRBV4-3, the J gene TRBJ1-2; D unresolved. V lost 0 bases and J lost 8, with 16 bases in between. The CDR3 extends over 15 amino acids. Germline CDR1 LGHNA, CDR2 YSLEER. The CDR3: CASSQDVNSPSGYTF. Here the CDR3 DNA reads TGCGCCAGCAGCCAAGATGTAAACAGTCCATCAGGCTACACCTTC.